The 9 T cell receptor beta chains below all came from one sample that was sequenced in a study of blood T cell repertoires in COVID-19. Libraries were prepared by immunoSEQ multiplex PCR; TCRdb keeps only in-frame clonotypes and omits some of them. The sample contains about 170,000 clones, 88% of which appear only once. Sequencing was performed on peripheral blood. The receptors stem from a man between 45 and 60 years old who had recovered from COVID-19.

The V and J genes are TRBV9 and TRBJ1-2; 7 positions match TRBD1. V lost 0 bases and J lost 2; bases outside the gene matches: 4. CDR1 is SGDLS and CDR2 is YYNGEE in the germline V gene. The CDR3 extends over 15 amino acids. CDR3 sequence: CASSVEGGPNYGYTF. In DNA form, the CDR3 reads TGTGCCAGCAGCGTAGAAGGGGGCCCGAACTATGGCTACACCTTC.

The V gene is TRBV19, the J gene TRBJ1-2, with 7 bases fitting TRBD1. The CDR3 contains 13 residues. Trimming removed 6 bases from V and 6 bases from J; junction bases left unmatched: 7. CDR1 is LNHDA, CDR2 SQIVND, per germline (reference sequence). CDR3 nucleotide sequence: TGTGCCAGTAGAACCCAGGGGGAGGATGGCTACACCTTC. This encodes CASRTQGEDGYTF.

CDR3 sequence (DNA): TGTGCCAGCAGCGGATTACAGGGGGTCCACGAGCAGTACTTC. Translation: CASSGLQGVHEQYF. V gene TRBV9 combines with J gene TRBJ2-7; 8 nucleotides line up with TRBD1. The CDR3 is 14 amino acids. The trim removed 3 bases at V and 5 bases at J, leaving 7 bases unmatched. Germline-derived CDR1 and CDR2 are SGDLS and YYNGEE.

The gene calls are TRBV7-2 and TRBJ2-7; 7 nucleotides align to TRBD1. The length of the CDR3 is 14 residues. CDR1 is SGHTA and CDR2 is FQGNSA in the germline V gene. Trimming removed 5 bases from V and 6 bases from J; junction bases left unmatched: 10. The CDR3, as DNA: TGTGCCAGCAGCCTACGACAGGGATCTGTCGAGCAGTACTTC. It is translated as CASSLRQGSVEQYF.

The V call is TRBV9, the J call TRBJ2-2; 7 positions agree with TRBD2. Trimming at V came to 4 bases and at J to 4 bases, leaving 7 bases not matched to a gene. This CDR3 region has 15 residues. From germline, CDR1 is SGDLS and CDR2 YYNGEE. The CDR3: CASSRRGRGTGELFF. The CDR3 DNA reads TGTGCCAGCAGCCGTCGGGGGAGGGGCACCGGGGAGCTGTTTTTT. Using reference TRBV9 and TRBJ2-2 for the parts outside the CDR3, the full variable domain is DSGVTQTPKHLITATGQRVTLRCSPRSGDLSVYWYQQSLDQGLQFLIQYYNGEERAKGNILERFSAQQFPDLHSELNLSSLELGDSALYFCASSRRGRGTGELFFGEGSRLTVL.

This chain connects TRBV4-1 to TRBJ1-2; D is undetermined. The V end was cut by 0 bases, the J end by 0 bases, with 8 bases between. Germline V CDR1 and CDR2: MGHRA, YSYEKL. The CDR3 runs 15 residues. CDR3 amino acids: CASSQESTANYGYTF. The CDR3 DNA reads TGCGCCAGCAGCCAAGAGTCCACAGCTAACTATGGCTACACCTTC.

The rearrangement joins TRBV6-5 to TRBJ2-7; the D gene is possibly TRBD1 (6 bases). V gave up 6 bases and J gave up 1 base, with 16 bases separating them. The V gene's germline CDR1 is MNHEY and CDR2 SVGAGI. CDR3 length: 15 residues. CDR3 bases: TGTGCCAGCAGAGCCGGGACAACGAGTTCCTACGAGCAGTACTTC. Translated, it gives CASRAGTTSSYEQYF.

V gene TRBV7-2 combines with J gene TRBJ1-2; 8 nucleotides agree with TRBD1. The V segment lost 3 bases and the J segment 5 bases; nucleotides outside the gene matches: 8. The CDR3 runs 15 residues. The germline V gene has CDR1 SGHTA and CDR2 FQGNSA. The chain's CDR3 is CASSFGQGLGYGYTF. The DNA of the CDR3 is TGTGCCAGCAGCTTCGGACAGGGATTAGGGTATGGCTACACCTTC.

This clone was detected only once. The chain joins TRBV6-5 to TRBJ1-1; D uncertain. This CDR3 is built from 11 residues. V was clipped by 5 bases and J by 11 bases, with 12 bases between them. In germline, CDR1 is MNHEY, CDR2 SVGAGI. The CDR3 nucleotides read TGTGCCAGCAGTCCCCCGGGTGGCGCTTTCTTT. Amino acids: CASSPPGGAFF.